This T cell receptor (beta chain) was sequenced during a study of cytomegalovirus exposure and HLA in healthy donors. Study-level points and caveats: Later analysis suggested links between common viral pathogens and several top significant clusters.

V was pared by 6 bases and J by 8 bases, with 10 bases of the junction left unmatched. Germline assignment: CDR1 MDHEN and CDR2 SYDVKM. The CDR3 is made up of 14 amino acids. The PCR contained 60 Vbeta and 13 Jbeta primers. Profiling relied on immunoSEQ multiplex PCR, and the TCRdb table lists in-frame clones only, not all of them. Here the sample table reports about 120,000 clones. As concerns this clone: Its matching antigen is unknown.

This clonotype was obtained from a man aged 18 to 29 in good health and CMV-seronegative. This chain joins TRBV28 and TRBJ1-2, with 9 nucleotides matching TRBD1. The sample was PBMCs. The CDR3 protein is CASRHGGQGGGYTF. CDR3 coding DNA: TGTGCCAGCAGACATGGGGGACAGGGAGGGGGCTACACCTTC.